This TCR beta chain was sequenced in a study of OX40 agonist ivuxolimab in advanced cancers. Germline CDR1 SGHTA, CDR2 FQGNSA. V was cut by 5 bases and J by 0 bases, with 16 bases left in between. The CDR3 length is 16 residues. To note about this clone: No antigen is known for it.

Produced via immunoSEQ multiplex PCR; TCRdb's table is partial and in-frame only. The repertoire holds about 66,000 clones, with about 84% as singletons. The study, taken as a whole, reports: Among the nonresponders, some also had low normalized T-cell clonal expansion.

The receptor was isolated from an adult with an advanced solid tumor such as melanoma, head and neck, liver or kidney cancer. The sample in question was CD4+ or CD8+ T cells sorted from blood, obtained in a trial of the OX40 agonist ivuxolimab. The rearrangement uses TRBV7-2 and TRBJ1-1, with D perhaps TRBD1 (5 bases). CDR3 DNA: TGTGCCAGCAGCCCCGGGTCGACGGGGGTGAACACTGAAGCTTTCTTT. Translation gives CASSPGSTGVNTEAFF.